The clone carrying this TCR beta chain has at least ten counts. Authors' data handling: Nucleated cell number was recorded as an estimate derived from reference gene primer amplification. The assay was immunoSEQ multiplex PCR, and TCRdb's table has in-frame clones only and misses some. That table is the source of V, J and clone size, and D and trimming were worked out from the DNA. This sample carries about 42,000 clones, around three quarters of them seen once, and the ten largest clones take roughly a third. The sample comes from a study of blood T cell repertoires in COVID-19. As for the study in general: There were acute and convalescent COVID-19 samples, and they came from the United States, Italy and Spain. In each case, the material was cDNA or gDNA derived from T cells, B-cell-depleted T cells, or PBMCs.

The germline V gene has CDR1 KGHSH and CDR2 LQKENI. Trimming at V came to 3 bases and at J to 5 bases, leaving 14 bases not matched to a gene. The length of the CDR3 is 17 residues. The sequenced sample consisted of peripheral blood. The sequence came from an elderly woman with acute or convalescent COVID-19. The chain has TRBV18 and TRBJ1-1; TRBD1 matches 8 bases. The CDR3 DNA sequence: TGTGCCAGCTCACCGCGCCAGGGGGCCGGGTTAAATACTGAAGCTTTCTTT. It specifies CASSPRQGAGLNTEAFF.